This T cell receptor (beta chain) was sequenced during a study of cytomegalovirus exposure and HLA in healthy donors. Repertoires were generated with immunoSEQ multiplex PCR, while TCRdb's copy carries only in-frame clones and drops some. The table lists 150,000 to 200,000 clones, 86% of them singletons. Comment on this clone: As yet, its antigen is unknown.

Study conclusions and caveats: Diagnosis of cytomegalovirus status made by the classifier reportedly showed high specificity and sensitivity. There were 150 to 200 TCR beta chains listed as cytomegalovirus-associated.

Separate from the roughly 720-subject first cohort was the approximately 120-subject validation cohort, to which the donors belonged. The receptor comes from a man aged 18 to 29 in good health and CMV-seropositive. The specimen sequenced was PBMCs.

The CDR3 loop reads CATSYGTVGNTIYF. CDR3 nucleotides: TGTGCCACCAGTTACGGGACAGTAGGAAACACCATATATTTT. V is TRBV15 and J is TRBJ1-3; 7 nucleotides match TRBD1. V dropped 6 bases and J dropped 4; count of bases not matched to a gene: 6. Germline values: CDR1 LNHNV, CDR2 YYDKDF (reference sequence). The CDR3 is made up of 14 amino acids.